Each of the 30 T cell receptor beta chains below was sequenced from the same sample in a study of breast tumors, draining lymph nodes, adjacent tissues. Axillary draining lymph nodes of breast cancer patients supplied the node samples. Via MiXCR, TCRdb re-called the multiplex PCR reads, giving one row per CDR3 protein. The data contain 150,000 to 200,000 distinct CDR3 sequences, about 33% of them singletons. Source material: axillary lymph node tissue. The source is a female donor with breast cancer. Some clones in this sample may be carry-over from other donors' samples.

The chain employs TRBV5-5 and TRBJ2-3, with D perhaps matching TRBD1 (5 bases). The CDR3 loop spans 15 amino acids. Trimming took 7 bases from V and 1 from J, leaving 16 bases between them. Germline lookup yields CDR1 SGHKS and CDR2 YYEKEE (reference sequence). CDR3 bases: TGTGCCAGCTGCCGCTGGGGCTCTGGCACAGATACGCAGTATTTT. It is translated as CASCRWGSGTDTQYF.

This clonotype has ten or more counts. V usage is TRBV2 and J usage is TRBJ2-1, with 16 bases fitting TRBD2. V gave up 6 bases and J gave up 4 bases; unmatched junction bases: 3. From germline, CDR1 is SNHLY and CDR2 FYNNEI. The CDR3 has 16 amino acids. The CDR3 here is CASSLGLAGGYNEQFF. CDR3 in DNA: TGTGCCAGCAGCCTGGGACTAGCGGGAGGGTACAATGAGCAGTTCTTC.

With respect to this clonotype: This clone may be a read error of a much larger clone one base away. CDR3 in amino acids: CSARDAASGAARETQYF. CDR3 DNA sequence: TGCAGTGCTAGAGATGCCGCTAGCGGGGCGGCTCGGGAGACCCAGTACTTC. V usage is TRBV20-1 and J usage is TRBJ2-5, with 9 positions matching TRBD2. CDR1 is DFQATT, CDR2 SNEGSKA, per germline (reference sequence). The CDR3 contains 17 residues. The ends lost 0 bases at V and 5 bases at J; junction bases unmatched: 13.

This clonotype was counted ten times or more. V is TRBV4-2 and J is TRBJ2-5, with a possible D match to TRBD1 (6 bases). Per the germline V gene, CDR1 is LGHNA and CDR2 is YNFKEQ. This CDR3 comprises 14 residues. Trimming took off 3 bases at V and 3 bases at J, with 11 bases between the two ends. In DNA, the CDR3 is TGTGCCAGCAGCCATCCTCAGGGGAAAGAGACCCAGTACTTC. This encodes CASSHPQGKETQYF.

This clonotype was counted many times. This chain uses TRBV5-6 with TRBJ1-6, with a possible D match to TRBD1 (6 bases). Trimming stripped 2 bases from V and 6 bases from J, with 15 bases between. There are 16 residues in the CDR3. Germline lookup yields CDR1 SGHDT and CDR2 YYEEEE. CDR3 residues: CASSFGPRGRNSPLHF. In DNA, the CDR3 is TGTGCCAGCAGCTTCGGACCCCGGGGGCGTAATTCACCCCTCCACTTT.

There are a few counts of this clonotype. The V and J genes are TRBV27 and TRBJ2-1, with TRBD2 matching 12 bases. The CDR3 covers 16 residues. Per the germline V gene, CDR1 is MNHEY and CDR2 is SMNVEV (reference sequence). J was trimmed by 7 bases and V by 2 bases; bases with no gene match: 6. The CDR3 loop reads CASSLISSGGANEQFF. CDR3 coding DNA: TGTGCCAGCAGTTTAATTTCTAGCGGGGGGGCGAATGAGCAGTTCTTC.

The V and J genes are TRBV5-1 and TRBJ2-7; possibly TRBD1 for D (6 bases). Germline V lookup: CDR1 SGHRS, CDR2 YFSETQ. The CDR3 length is 16 residues. Trimming took 5 bases from V and 0 from J, leaving 18 bases between them. CDR3 region: CASRQGGSPTSYEQYF. For the CDR3, the DNA is TGCGCCAGCAGACAGGGTGGCTCTCCAACCTCCTACGAGCAGTACTTC.

In this sample, this clonotype is medium-sized. The chain couples TRBV7-2 to TRBJ2-2; the D gene is possibly TRBD2 (6 bases). Germline loops: CDR1 SGHTA, CDR2 FQGNSA. The V end was cut by 8 bases, the J end by 3 bases, with 28 bases between. The CDR3 runs 19 residues. The CDR3 reads CASGPGLMGGPIDTGELFF. The CDR3 DNA sequence: TGTGCCAGCGGGCCCGGTTTGATGGGGGGACCTATTGACACCGGGGAGCTGTTTTTT.

The chain has TRBV19 and TRBJ2-2, with D perhaps TRBD1 or TRBD2 (5 bases each). Looked up from germline, CDR1 is LNHDA and CDR2 is SQIVND (reference sequence). V was cut by 5 bases and J by 2 bases, with 18 bases left in between. The CDR3 contains 17 residues. The CDR3 region is CASSALYGGVNTGELFF. The DNA of the CDR3 is TGTGCCAGTAGTGCGCTTTATGGGGGAGTAAACACCGGGGAGCTGTTTTTT.

This clonotype was picked up many times. This chain joins TRBV3-1 and TRBJ2-2; D gene unclear. Germline assignment: CDR1 LGHDT and CDR2 YNNKEL (reference sequence). V lost 1 base and J 4 bases, leaving 13 bases between the germline ends. This CDR3 is 16 amino acids long. The CDR3 reads CASSQGIARRTGELFF. CDR3 nucleotides: TGTGCCAGCAGCCAAGGTATTGCTAGGCGCACCGGGGAGCTGTTTTTT. Full variable domain (rest looked up from reference TRBV3-1 and TRBJ2-2): DTAVSQTPKYLVTQMGNDKSIKCEQNLGHDTMYWYKQDSKKFLKIMFSYNNKELIINETVPNRFSPKSPDKAHLNLHINSLELGDSAVYFCASSQGIARRTGELFFGEGSRLTVL.

As for this clonotype: Germline and junction disagree at one end, which may indicate a read error. This chain joins TRBV7-9 and TRBJ2-4; D remains ambiguous. The CDR3 runs to 16 residues. From germline, CDR1 is SEHNR and CDR2 FQNEAQ (reference sequence). CDR3 protein: CASSQDLREPKSIQYF. The CDR3 DNA follows: TGTGCCAGCAGCCAAGATCTAAGGGAACCCAAAAGCATTCAGTACTTC.

This clonotype has at least ten counts. The chain combines TRBV20-1 with TRBJ1-2, with TRBD1 matching 8 bases. There are 13 residues in the CDR3. Germline V gene sequence: CDR1 DFQATT, CDR2 SNEGSKA (reference sequence). The V and J ends lost 4 bases and 8 bases, in that order; junction bases with no gene match: 9. As DNA, the CDR3 is TGCAGTGCTATCACGGACAGGGTGGGCGGCTACACCTTC. Translating gives CSAITDRVGGYTF.

The V and J genes are TRBV7-3 and TRBJ1-4; 8 bases are shared with TRBD1. In germline, CDR1 is SGHTA, CDR2 FQGTGA. The CDR3 is 13 residues long. The junction had 5 bases not matched to a gene; V was cut back by 5 bases and J by 9 bases. CDR3 loop: CASSGTGRQKLFF. For the CDR3, the DNA is TGTGCCAGCAGCGGGACAGGACGGCAAAAACTGTTTTTT.

This clonotype has ten or more counts. The chain joins TRBV7-6 to TRBJ2-1; 11 bases align to TRBD2. Germline values: CDR1 SGHVS, CDR2 FNYEAQ. V lost 1 base, J lost 8 bases, and 4 bases stayed unmatched. The CDR3 is 15 amino acids. The CDR3 loop reads CASSLGSGGAYEQFF. CDR3 nucleotide sequence: TGTGCCAGCAGCTTAGGTAGCGGGGGGGCCTATGAGCAGTTCTTC.

This clonotype was detected many times. J is TRBJ1-4 and V is TRBV20-1, with D possibly being TRBD1 (6 bases). Germline CDR1 reads DFQATT; CDR2 reads SNEGSKA (reference sequence). The CDR3 totals 15 residues. Trimming pared 0 bases from V and 3 bases from J, leaving 11 bases between. CDR3 residues: CSARDGTGSNEKLFF. CDR3 sequence (DNA): TGCAGTGCTAGAGATGGCACAGGGTCTAATGAAAAACTGTTTTTT.

This clonotype was detected ten times or more. The chain links TRBV2 to TRBJ1-5; D ambiguous. The CDR3 consists of 12 residues. Germline V gene data show CDR1 as SNHLY and CDR2 as FYNNEI. With 6 bases removed from V and 5 bases from J, the gap between germline ends came to 8 bases. This CDR3 reads CASRIAYQPQHF. The CDR3 nucleotides are TGTGCCAGCAGGATCGCATATCAGCCCCAGCATTTT.

This clonotype was counted many times. The chain couples TRBV20-1 to TRBJ2-5, with 9 bases lining up with TRBD1. Trimming removed 0 bases from V and 2 bases from J; junction bases left unmatched: 4. CDR3 length: 15 amino acids. In germline, CDR1 is DFQATT, CDR2 SNEGSKA (reference sequence). The chain's CDR3 is CSARDLTGGQETQYF. CDR3 sequence (DNA): TGCAGTGCTAGAGATCTGACAGGGGGGCAAGAGACCCAGTACTTC.

As regards this clonotype: Lacking the conserved final phenylalanine or tryptophan, this CDR3 likely reflects a read error. The gene calls are TRBV10-1 and TRBJ2-3, with 7 bases matching TRBD1. Trimming took 3 bases from V and 0 from J; bases not matched to a gene: 6. Germline V gives CDR1 WNHNN, CDR2 SYGVQD (reference sequence). This CDR3 is built from 16 residues. CDR3 residues: CASSDEGTASTDTQYP. CDR3 bases: TGCGCCAGCAGTGATGAGGGGACAGCTAGCACAGATACGCAGTATCCG.

This clonotype showed up just a few times. A much larger clone differs from this one at a single base, so this may be a read error. J is TRBJ2-1 and V is TRBV15; TRBD2 agrees at 11 bases. Per germline, CDR1 LNHNV and CDR2 YYDKDF (reference sequence). The CDR3 totals 15 residues. The CDR3 is CAPSPSGGSHNEQFF. DNA for the CDR3: TGTGCCCCCAGTCCTAGCGGGGGGTCCCACAATGAGCAGTTCTTC.

This chain links TRBV2 with TRBJ1-4; D might be TRBD1 (5 bases). The CDR3 totals 15 residues. Germline-derived CDR1 and CDR2 are SNHLY and FYNNEI. Trimming left V 1 base short and J 7 bases short, with 13 bases between. CDR3 loop: CASSEEGVGTEKLFF. CDR3 coding DNA: TGTGCCAGCAGTGAAGAGGGCGTTGGGACTGAAAAACTGTTTTTT.

The chain combines TRBV12-3 or TRBV12-4 with TRBJ2-2; 11 nucleotides match TRBD2. CDR3 length: 14 amino acids. V lost 7 bases, J lost 7 bases, and 5 bases stayed unmatched. CDR3 in amino acids: CASTSLAGGGELFF. The CDR3 DNA sequence: TGTGCCAGCACCAGCCTAGCGGGAGGCGGGGAGCTGTTTTTT.

This chain uses TRBV6-1 with TRBJ1-5, with D possibly TRBD1 on 5 matching bases. CDR3 length: 16 residues. Germline V gene sequence: CDR1 MNHNS, CDR2 SASEGT. V lost 1 base and J 0 bases, leaving 10 bases between the germline ends. The CDR3 spells CASSEGGSYSNQPQHF. The CDR3 nucleotides are TGTGCCAGCAGTGAAGGGGGGAGTTATAGCAATCAGCCCCAGCATTTT.

This clonotype was recorded many times. The chain has TRBV12-5 and TRBJ2-7; the match to TRBD2 covers 13 bases. The CDR3 has 17 amino acids. The V and J ends lost 5 bases and 1 base, in that order; junction bases with no gene match: 8. Germline V gene data show CDR1 as LGHNT and CDR2 as FRNRAP. The CDR3 DNA follows: TGTGCTAGTGGTACCTGGGGACTAGCGGGACCTTCCTACGAGCAGTACTTC. Its protein is CASGTWGLAGPSYEQYF.

This clonotype was seen many times. The V and J genes are TRBV30 and TRBJ2-2, with 14 bases that match TRBD2. The CDR3 has 15 residues. CDR1 and CDR2 from the germline V gene are GTSNPN and SVGIG (reference sequence). J gave up 5 bases and V 1 base, and 0 bases lay outside the gene matches. Here the CDR3 reads CAWSGLAGGTGELFF. The CDR3 coding sequence is TGTGCCTGGAGTGGACTAGCGGGAGGGACCGGGGAGCTGTTTTTT.

This clonotype was observed at least ten times. The rearrangement links TRBV20-1 to TRBJ2-5; a weak D match, TRBD1 (7 bases). The germline V gene has CDR1 DFQATT and CDR2 SNEGSKA (reference sequence). The CDR3 covers 15 residues. Trimming pared 6 bases from V and 0 bases from J, leaving 17 bases between. CDR3 nucleotides: TGCAGTGCCCCCGGGGCCAGGGGGGACCAAGAGACCCAGTACTTC. This encodes CSAPGARGDQETQYF.

A remark on this clonotype: The CDR3 carries no conserved terminal phenylalanine or tryptophan, so it likely arises from a read error. This chain joins TRBV7-9 and TRBJ1-2, with 7 nucleotides matching TRBD1. J lost 6 bases, V lost 8 bases, and 15 bases had no gene match. The CDR3 covers 15 residues. Germline V gene data show CDR1 as SEHNR and CDR2 as FQNEAQ (reference sequence). Written as DNA, the CDR3 is TGTGCCAGCTCACCAAGTCCTGGCAGGGGGGATGGCTACACCCTC. Amino acid sequence: CASSPSPGRGDGYTL.

Points on this clonotype: A much larger clone differs from this one at a single base, so this may be a read error. V and J are TRBV9 and TRBJ2-3, with TRBD2 as a possible D gene (6 bases). The CDR3 length is 16 residues. Germline V CDR1 and CDR2: SGDLS, YYNGEE. The V and J ends lost 4 bases and 4 bases respectively, with 19 bases between them. The CDR3 bases are TGTGCCAGCAGCCCGCGACTAGTGGGATCCCCAGATACGCAGTATTTT. Translated: CASSPRLVGSPDTQYF.

V usage is TRBV27 and J usage is TRBJ2-2, with TRBD2 matching 8 bases. CDR1 is MNHEY, CDR2 SMNVEV, per germline (reference sequence). The CDR3 length is 15 residues. V dropped 6 bases and J dropped 4; count of bases not matched to a gene: 7. The CDR3 sequence: CASRAGGAGTGELFF. In DNA form, the CDR3 reads TGTGCCAGCAGGGCCGGGGGGGCGGGCACCGGGGAGCTGTTTTTT.

This clonotype was observed many times. The chain joins TRBV7-2 to TRBJ2-2; tentative D call: TRBD1 (6 bases). Trimming left V 5 bases short and J 7 bases short, with 11 bases between. This CDR3 has 13 residues. The germline V gene encodes CDR1 SGHTA and CDR2 FQGNSA. The CDR3 region is CASSATGFGELFF. CDR3 bases: TGTGCCAGCAGCGCGACAGGTTTCGGGGAGCTGTTTTTT.

The chain uses TRBV9 and TRBJ2-3; 10 bases agree with TRBD2. Per the germline V gene, CDR1 is SGDLS and CDR2 is YYNGEE. The CDR3 sequence is 18 residues long. V shed 4 bases, J shed 6 bases, and the junction held 17 bases outside the gene matches. The CDR3 loop reads CASSQNRLAGTWGDTQYF. The CDR3 bases are TGTGCCAGCAGCCAGAACCGACTAGCGGGTACTTGGGGCGATACGCAGTATTTT.